This T cell receptor (beta chain) was recorded in a study of cytomegalovirus exposure and HLA in healthy donors. Germline V CDR1 and CDR2: MDHEN, SYDVKM. The CDR3 spans 13 residues. The ends were cut back, 5 bases at V and 8 bases at J, with 13 bases in the middle. Only in-frame clones appear in the TCRdb table, and some are missing; sequencing was by immunoSEQ multiplex PCR. Here the sample spans 200,000 or so clones, about nine tenths being singletons. Points from the study as a whole: The study found most TCR sequences rare, yet found some public TCRs in many donors. For cytomegalovirus status, the classifier reportedly gave diagnoses with high specificity and sensitivity.

Comment on this clone: Its antigen is as yet unknown.

The genes are TRBV28 and TRBJ1-3; no reliable D call. This sequence was found in a young woman in good health and CMV-seronegative. Sequencing was done on a sample of PBMCs. The CDR3 DNA is TGTGCCAGCAGTCAATCTAGGTTGGACACCATATATTTT. Encoded protein: CASSQSRLDTIYF.